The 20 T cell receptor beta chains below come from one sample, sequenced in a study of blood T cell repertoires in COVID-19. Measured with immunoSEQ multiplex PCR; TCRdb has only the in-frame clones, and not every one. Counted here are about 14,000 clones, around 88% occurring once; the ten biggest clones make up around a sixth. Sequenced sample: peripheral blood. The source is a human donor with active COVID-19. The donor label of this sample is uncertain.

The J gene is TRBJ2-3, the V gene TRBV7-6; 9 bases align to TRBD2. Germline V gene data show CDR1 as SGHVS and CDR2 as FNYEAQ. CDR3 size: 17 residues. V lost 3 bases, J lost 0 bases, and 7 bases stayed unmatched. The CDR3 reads CASSFGWTSESTDTQYF. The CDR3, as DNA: TGTGCCAGCAGCTTCGGGTGGACTAGCGAGAGCACAGATACGCAGTATTTT.

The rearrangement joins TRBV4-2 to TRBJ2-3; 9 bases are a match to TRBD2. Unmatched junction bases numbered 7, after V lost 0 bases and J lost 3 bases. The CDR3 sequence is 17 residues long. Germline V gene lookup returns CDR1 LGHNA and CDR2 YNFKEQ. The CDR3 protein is CASSQETSAGGTDTQYF. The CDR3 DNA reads TGTGCCAGCAGCCAAGAAACGTCGGCGGGGGGGACAGATACGCAGTATTTT.

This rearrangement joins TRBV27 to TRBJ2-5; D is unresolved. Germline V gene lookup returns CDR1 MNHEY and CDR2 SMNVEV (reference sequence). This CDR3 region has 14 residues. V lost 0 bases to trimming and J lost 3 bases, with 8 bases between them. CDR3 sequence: CASSLSLLEETQYF. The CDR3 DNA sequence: TGTGCCAGCAGTTTATCGCTTTTAGAAGAGACCCAGTACTTC.

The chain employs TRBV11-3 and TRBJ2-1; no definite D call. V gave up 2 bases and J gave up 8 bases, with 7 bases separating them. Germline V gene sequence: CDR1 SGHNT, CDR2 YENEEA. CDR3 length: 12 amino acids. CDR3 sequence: CASSLLGDEQFF. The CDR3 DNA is TGTGCCAGCAGCTTATTGGGCGATGAGCAGTTCTTC.

In DNA form, the CDR3 reads TGTGCCAGCAGTGAAGGAGGCCGCGCGGCAGATACGCAGTATTTT. This sequence encodes CASSEGGRAADTQYF. The rearrangement uses TRBV6-1 and TRBJ2-3; unclear D gene. CDR1 MNHNS and CDR2 SASEGT come from the germline V gene. The CDR3 spans 15 residues. Trimming removed 1 base from V and 4 bases from J, with 12 bases in between.

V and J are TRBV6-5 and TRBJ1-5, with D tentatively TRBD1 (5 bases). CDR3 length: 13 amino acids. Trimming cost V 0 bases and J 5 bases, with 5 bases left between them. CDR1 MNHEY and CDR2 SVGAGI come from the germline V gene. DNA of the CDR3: TGTGCCAGCAGTTACTCCAGGGATCAGCCCCAGCATTTT. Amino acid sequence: CASSYSRDQPQHF.

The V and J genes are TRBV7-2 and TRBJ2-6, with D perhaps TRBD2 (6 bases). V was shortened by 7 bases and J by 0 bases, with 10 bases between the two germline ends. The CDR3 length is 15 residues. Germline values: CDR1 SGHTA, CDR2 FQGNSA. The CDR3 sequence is CASTLGGSGANVLTF. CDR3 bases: TGTGCCAGCACCCTCGGGGGCTCTGGGGCCAACGTCCTGACTTTC. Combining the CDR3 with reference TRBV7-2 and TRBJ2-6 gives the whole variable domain GAGVSQSPSNKVTEKGKDVELRCDPISGHTALYWYRQSLGQGLEFLIYFQGNSAPDKSGLPSDRFSAERTGGSVSTLTIQRTQQEDSAVYLCASTLGGSGANVLTFGAGSRLTVL.

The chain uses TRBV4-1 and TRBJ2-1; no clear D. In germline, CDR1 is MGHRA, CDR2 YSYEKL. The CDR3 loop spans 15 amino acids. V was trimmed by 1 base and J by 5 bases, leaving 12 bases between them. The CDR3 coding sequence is TGCGCCAGCAGCCAAGTTTCAGGCAGAAACAATGAGCAGTTCTTC. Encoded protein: CASSQVSGRNNEQFF.

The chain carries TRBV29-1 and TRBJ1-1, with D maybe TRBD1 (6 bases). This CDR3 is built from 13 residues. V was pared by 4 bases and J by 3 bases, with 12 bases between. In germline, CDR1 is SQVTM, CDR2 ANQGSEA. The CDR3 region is CSVAQGFDTEAFF. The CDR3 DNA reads TGCAGCGTTGCTCAGGGGTTTGACACTGAAGCTTTCTTT.

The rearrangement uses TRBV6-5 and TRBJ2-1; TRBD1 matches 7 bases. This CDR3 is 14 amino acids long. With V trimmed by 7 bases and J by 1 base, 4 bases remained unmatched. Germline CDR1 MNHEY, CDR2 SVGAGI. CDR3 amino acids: CASTSQGSYNEQFF. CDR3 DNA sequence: TGTGCCAGCACCTCACAGGGGTCCTACAATGAGCAGTTCTTC.

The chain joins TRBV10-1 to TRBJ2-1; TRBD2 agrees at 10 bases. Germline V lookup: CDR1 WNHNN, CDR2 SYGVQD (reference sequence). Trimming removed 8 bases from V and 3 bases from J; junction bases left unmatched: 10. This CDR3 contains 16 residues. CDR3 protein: CASRGAGLAVYNEQFF. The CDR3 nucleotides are TGCGCCAGCCGGGGGGCAGGACTAGCGGTCTACAATGAGCAGTTCTTC.

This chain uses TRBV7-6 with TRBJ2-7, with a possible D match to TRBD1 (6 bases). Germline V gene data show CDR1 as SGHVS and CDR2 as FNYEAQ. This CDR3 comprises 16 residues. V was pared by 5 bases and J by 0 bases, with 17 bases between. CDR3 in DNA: TGTGCCAGCAGCCGTATACAGGGAAAAAGCTCCTACGAGCAGTACTTC. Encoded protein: CASSRIQGKSSYEQYF.

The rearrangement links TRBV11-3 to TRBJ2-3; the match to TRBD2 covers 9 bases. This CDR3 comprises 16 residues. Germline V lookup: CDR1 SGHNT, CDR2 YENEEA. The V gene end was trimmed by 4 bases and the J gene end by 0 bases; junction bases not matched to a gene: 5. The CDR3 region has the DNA TGTGCCAGCAGCTCCCTAGCGGGAAGTAGCACAGATACGCAGTATTTT. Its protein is CASSSLAGSSTDTQYF.

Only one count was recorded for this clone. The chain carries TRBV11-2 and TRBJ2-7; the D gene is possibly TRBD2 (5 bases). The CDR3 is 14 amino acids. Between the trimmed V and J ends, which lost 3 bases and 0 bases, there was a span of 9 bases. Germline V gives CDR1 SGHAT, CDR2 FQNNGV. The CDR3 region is CASSFYEGSYEQYF. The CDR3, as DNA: TGTGCCAGCAGCTTTTACGAGGGCTCCTACGAGCAGTACTTC.

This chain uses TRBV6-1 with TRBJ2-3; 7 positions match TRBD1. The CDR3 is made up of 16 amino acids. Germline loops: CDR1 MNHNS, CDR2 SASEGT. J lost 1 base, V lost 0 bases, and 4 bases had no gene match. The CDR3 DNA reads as TGTGCCAGCAGTGAAGCTCGAGGGGGCCGCACAGATACGCAGTATTTT. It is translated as CASSEARGGRTDTQYF.

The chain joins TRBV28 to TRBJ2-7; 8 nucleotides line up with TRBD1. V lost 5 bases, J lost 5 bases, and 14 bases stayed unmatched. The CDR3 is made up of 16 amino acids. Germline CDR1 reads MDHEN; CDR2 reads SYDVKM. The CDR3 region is CASSIEWTGRTDEQYF. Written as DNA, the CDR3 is TGTGCCAGCAGTATTGAATGGACAGGGAGAACCGACGAGCAGTACTTC.

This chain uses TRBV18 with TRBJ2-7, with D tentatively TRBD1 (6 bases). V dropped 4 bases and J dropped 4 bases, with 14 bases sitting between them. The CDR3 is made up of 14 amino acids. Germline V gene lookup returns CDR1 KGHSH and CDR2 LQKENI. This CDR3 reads CASSQNKGDYEQYF. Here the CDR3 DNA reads TGTGCCAGCTCACAGAACAAGGGGGATTACGAGCAGTACTTC. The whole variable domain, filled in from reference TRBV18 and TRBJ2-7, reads NAGVMQNPRHLVRRRGQEARLRCSPMKGHSHVYWYRQLPEEGLKFMVYLQKENIIDESGMPKERFSAEFPKEGPSILRIQQVVRGDSAAYFCASSQNKGDYEQYFGPGTRLTVT.

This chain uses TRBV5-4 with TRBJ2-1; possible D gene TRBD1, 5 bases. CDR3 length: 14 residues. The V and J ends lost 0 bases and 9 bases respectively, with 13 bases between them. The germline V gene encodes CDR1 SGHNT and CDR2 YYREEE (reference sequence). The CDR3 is CASSLGRAQGEQFF. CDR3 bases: TGTGCCAGCAGCTTGGGTCGGGCCCAGGGTGAGCAGTTCTTC. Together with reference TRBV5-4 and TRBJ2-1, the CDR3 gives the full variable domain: ETGVTQSPTHLIKTRGQQVTLRCSSQSGHNTVSWYQQALGQGPQFIFQYYREEENGRGNFPPRFSGLQFPNYSSELNVNALELDDSALYLCASSLGRAQGEQFFGPGTRLTVL.

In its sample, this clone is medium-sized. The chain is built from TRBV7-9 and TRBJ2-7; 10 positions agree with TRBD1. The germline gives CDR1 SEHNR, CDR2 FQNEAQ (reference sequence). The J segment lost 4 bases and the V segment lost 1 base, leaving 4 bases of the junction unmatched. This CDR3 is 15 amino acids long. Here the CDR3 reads CASSLGDRGRYEQYF. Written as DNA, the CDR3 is TGTGCCAGCAGCTTAGGGGACAGGGGACGATACGAGCAGTACTTC.

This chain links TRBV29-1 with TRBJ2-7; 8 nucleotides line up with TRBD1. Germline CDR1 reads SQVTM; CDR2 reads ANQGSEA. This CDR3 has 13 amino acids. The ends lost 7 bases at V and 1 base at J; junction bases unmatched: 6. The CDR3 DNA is TGCAGCGCGAACGGACAGGGATCCTACGAGCAGTACTTC. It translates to CSANGQGSYEQYF.